The present TCR beta chain was sequenced within a study of blood T cell repertoires in COVID-19. Germline V gene sequence: CDR1 SGHAT, CDR2 FQNNGV. There are 15 residues in the CDR3. Between the trimmed V and J ends, which lost 1 base and 2 bases, there was a span of 11 bases. TCRdb's table, derived via immunoSEQ multiplex PCR, lists solely in-frame clones and lacks some. The table has some 150,000 clones, roughly 80% seen once; the top ten hold over 8.5%. The chain uses TRBV11-2 and TRBJ1-2; D gene uncertain. The material sequenced was peripheral blood. The TCR originated in a man over 45 with active or convalescent COVID-19. The CDR3 coding sequence is TGTGCCAGCAGCTTAGGTGTGACACCGAACTATGGCTACACCTTC. Residues: CASSLGVTPNYGYTF.